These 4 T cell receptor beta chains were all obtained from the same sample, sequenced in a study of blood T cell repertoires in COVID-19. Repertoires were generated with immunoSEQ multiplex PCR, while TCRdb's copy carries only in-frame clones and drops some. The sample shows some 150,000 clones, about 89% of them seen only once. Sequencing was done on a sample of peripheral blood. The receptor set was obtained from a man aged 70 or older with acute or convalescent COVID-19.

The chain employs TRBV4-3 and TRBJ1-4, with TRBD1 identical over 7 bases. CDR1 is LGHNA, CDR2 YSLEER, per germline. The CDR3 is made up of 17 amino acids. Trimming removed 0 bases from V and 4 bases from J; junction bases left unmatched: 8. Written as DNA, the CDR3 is TGCGCCAGCAGCCAAGAACACCTGGGACAGATTAATGAAAAACTGTTTTTT. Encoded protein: CASSQEHLGQINEKLFF.

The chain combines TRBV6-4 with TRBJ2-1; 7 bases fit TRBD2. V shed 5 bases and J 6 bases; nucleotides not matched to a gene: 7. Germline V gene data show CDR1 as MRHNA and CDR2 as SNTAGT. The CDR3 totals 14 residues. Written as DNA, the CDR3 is TGTGCCAGCAGTCCGGGAGGTGCCGGCAATGAGCAGTTCTTC. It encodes CASSPGGAGNEQFF.

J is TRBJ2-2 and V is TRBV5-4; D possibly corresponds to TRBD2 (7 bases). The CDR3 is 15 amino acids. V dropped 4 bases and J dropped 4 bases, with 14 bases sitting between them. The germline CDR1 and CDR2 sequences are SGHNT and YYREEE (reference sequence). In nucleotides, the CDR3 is TGTGCCAGCAGCCCCCTAGGGGGGGTCACCGGGGAGCTGTTTTTT. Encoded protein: CASSPLGGVTGELFF.

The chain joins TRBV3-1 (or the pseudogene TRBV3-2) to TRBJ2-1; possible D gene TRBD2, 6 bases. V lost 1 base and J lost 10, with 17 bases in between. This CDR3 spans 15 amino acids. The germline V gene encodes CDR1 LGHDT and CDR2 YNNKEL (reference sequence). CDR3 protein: CASSQGAGPGGEQFF. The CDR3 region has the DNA TGTGCCAGCAGCCAAGGTGCGGGGCCGGGCGGGGAGCAGTTCTTC.